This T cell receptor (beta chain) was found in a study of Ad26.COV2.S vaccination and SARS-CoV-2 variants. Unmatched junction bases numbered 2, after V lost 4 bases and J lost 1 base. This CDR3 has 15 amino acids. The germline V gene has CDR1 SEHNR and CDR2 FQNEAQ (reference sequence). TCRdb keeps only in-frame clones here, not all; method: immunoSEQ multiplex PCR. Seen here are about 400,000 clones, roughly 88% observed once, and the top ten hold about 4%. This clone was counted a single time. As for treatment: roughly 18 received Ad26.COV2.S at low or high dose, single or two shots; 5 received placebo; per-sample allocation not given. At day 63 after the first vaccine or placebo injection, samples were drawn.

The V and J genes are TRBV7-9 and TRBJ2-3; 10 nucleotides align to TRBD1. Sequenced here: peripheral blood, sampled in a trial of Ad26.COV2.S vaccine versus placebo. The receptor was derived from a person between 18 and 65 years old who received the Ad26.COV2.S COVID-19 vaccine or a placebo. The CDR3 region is CASSSTGGGTDTQYF. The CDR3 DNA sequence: TGTGCCAGCAGCTCGACAGGGGGCGGCACAGATACGCAGTATTTT.